This T cell receptor beta chain was captured in a study of radiotherapy plus CTLA-4 blockade in lung cancer. Study conclusions and caveats: Radiotherapy with ipilimumab was followed by blood expansion of tumor-derived clones. How blood T cell clones changed early, along with interferon-beta, reportedly forecast response best.

Here immunoSEQ multiplex PCR was the method, and the copy in TCRdb shows in-frame clones only, minus some. The sample holds some 15,000 clones, approximately 76% seen once. As for this clone: Its target is unknown.

Germline CDR1 and CDR2: WSHSY and SAAADI. This CDR3 region has 13 residues. Trimming cost V 5 bases and J 7 bases, with 11 bases left between them. This TCR came from a human donor with non-small cell lung cancer whose response to radiotherapy plus ipilimumab could not be evaluated. The sample in question was peripheral blood, obtained from a patient treated with radiotherapy plus ipilimumab. The V call is TRBV10-2, the J call TRBJ1-4; a weak D match, TRBD1 (5 bases). CDR3 in amino acids: CASSQGFGEKLFF. DNA for the CDR3: TGCGCCAGCAGTCAGGGTTTTGGTGAAAAACTGTTTTTT.